Each of the 12 T cell receptor beta chains below was sequenced from the same sample in a study of blood T cell repertoires in COVID-19. Here immunoSEQ multiplex PCR was the method, and the copy in TCRdb shows in-frame clones only, minus some. The table records about 250,000 clones, about nine tenths of them present only once. The sequencing sample was made of peripheral blood. The receptors stem from a woman aged 30 to 39 with COVID-19, enrolled during active disease.

This chain connects TRBV25-1 to TRBJ2-7; perhaps TRBD2 as D (5 bases). Trimming took 2 bases from V and 2 from J, leaving 13 bases between them. The CDR3 covers 15 residues. Germline V gene data show CDR1 as MGHDK and CDR2 as SYGVNS. The CDR3 loop reads CASSERGASPYEQYF. CDR3 coding DNA: TGTGCCAGCAGTGAACGGGGTGCTTCCCCCTACGAGCAGTACTTC.

The rearrangement links TRBV6-2 or TRBV6-3 to TRBJ2-7; tentative D call: TRBD2 (6 bases). This CDR3 has 14 amino acids. V was shortened by 0 bases and J by 0 bases, with 6 bases between the two germline ends. Looked up from germline, CDR1 is MNHEY and CDR2 is SVGEGT. CDR3 region: CASSYSTSSYEQYV. The CDR3 region has the DNA TGTGCCAGCAGTTACTCGACTAGCTCCTACGAGCAGTACGTC.

The chain couples TRBV5-5 to TRBJ2-1, with TRBD2 matching over 14 bases. V shed 2 bases, J shed 9 bases, and the junction held 7 bases outside the gene matches. Germline V gene data show CDR1 as SGHKS and CDR2 as YYEKEE (reference sequence). The CDR3 loop spans 16 amino acids. CDR3 in DNA: TGTGCCAGCAGCTTTGGTCTTGGACTAGCGGGGGGTGAGCAGTTCTTC. Translating gives CASSFGLGLAGGEQFF.

The chain uses TRBV2 and TRBJ2-5; 7 bases match TRBD1. V shed 5 bases and J 5 bases; nucleotides not matched to a gene: 11. Germline V lookup: CDR1 SNHLY, CDR2 FYNNEI. This CDR3 region has 15 residues. DNA of the CDR3: TGTGCCAGCAGTCCCCGAGTTAGGGGGCGGGAGACCCAGTACTTC. It yields the protein CASSPRVRGRETQYF.

The V and J genes are TRBV9 and TRBJ2-5; D call uncertain. This CDR3 is built from 16 residues. Trimming shortened V by 1 base and J by 1 base, and 14 bases separated the two germline ends. CDR1 is SGDLS and CDR2 is YYNGEE in the germline V gene. CDR3 nucleotides: TGTGCCAGCAGCGTATATGATATAGCTCTCCAAGAGACCCAGTACTTC. Protein product: CASSVYDIALQETQYF.

The CDR3 DNA reads as TGTGCCTGGACAGGAGGAACCAATGAAAAACTGTTTTTT. Translated: CAWTGGTNEKLFF. This chain connects TRBV30 to TRBJ1-4; no firm D call. Germline V gives CDR1 GTSNPN, CDR2 SVGIG (reference sequence). V was pared by 4 bases and J by 5 bases, with 11 bases between. This CDR3 has 13 amino acids.

This chain uses TRBV27 with TRBJ2-2; D not resolved. V gave up 6 bases and J gave up 3 bases, with 11 bases separating them. The CDR3 is 14 amino acids. From germline, CDR1 is MNHEY and CDR2 SMNVEV (reference sequence). CDR3 region: CASSLTTDTGELFF. The CDR3 DNA follows: TGTGCCAGCAGCCTCACCACAGACACCGGGGAGCTGTTTTTT.

The sample holds one count of this clone. CDR3 nucleotide sequence: TGTGCCAGCAGCCCAGTGGTCGGGGGGCGGGATACGCAGTATTTT. This codes for CASSPVVGGRDTQYF. The V call is TRBV9, the J call TRBJ2-3; D possibly corresponds to TRBD2 (7 bases). V lost 4 bases and J 6 bases, leaving 18 bases between the germline ends. Germline V gives CDR1 SGDLS, CDR2 YYNGEE. This CDR3 is 15 amino acids long.

The V gene is TRBV19, the J gene TRBJ2-6; 7 bases fit TRBD2. Trimming cost V 10 bases and J 1 base; bases outside gene matches: 16. Germline-derived CDR1 and CDR2 are LNHDA and SQIVND (reference sequence). There are 18 residues in the CDR3. The CDR3 DNA follows: TGTGCCACATCCAATAGGGGAGGGTCTCGTTCTGGGGCCAACGTCCTGACTTTC. As protein: CATSNRGGSRSGANVLTF.

The chain couples TRBV9 to TRBJ2-5; D possibly corresponds to TRBD2 (6 bases). CDR1 is SGDLS and CDR2 is YYNGEE in the germline V gene. V lost 3 bases and J lost 7, with 16 bases in between. The CDR3 sequence is 14 residues long. DNA for the CDR3: TGTGCCAGCAGCGAAGAACGGGAGCGAGGGACCCAGTACTTC. Translating gives CASSEERERGTQYF.

The chain couples TRBV6-5 to TRBJ2-7, with 9 bases that match TRBD1. The CDR3 covers 13 residues. Germline V gene lookup returns CDR1 MNHEY and CDR2 SVGAGI. The ends lost 4 bases at V and 13 bases at J; junction bases unmatched: 11. The CDR3 sequence is CASSSRDRAASYF. DNA of the CDR3: TGTGCCAGCAGTTCTCGGGACAGGGCTGCTTCTTACTTC.

This clone was seen just once. The rearrangement uses TRBV28 and TRBJ2-4; 7 bases are shared with TRBD1. V was clipped by 6 bases and J by 1 base; unmatched bases: 3. The CDR3 spans 14 residues. CDR1 MDHEN and CDR2 SYDVKM come from the germline V gene. CDR3 bases: TGTGCCAGCAGCCTCAGGGGGGCCAAAAACATTCAGTACTTC. It codes for CASSLRGAKNIQYF.